This entry features one TCR beta chain sequence. This sample was taken from a study of T cell responses to AZD1222 COVID-19 vaccine. Analyses pooled second doses at about 4 or about 12 weeks. Produced via immunoSEQ multiplex PCR; TCRdb's table is partial and in-frame only. Of over 70,000 clones detected, 89% appear once; the ten largest clones hold about a tenth. The sample was peripheral blood, taken 28 days after the second AZD1222 dose. This TCR was sampled from an adult who received the AZD1222 COVID-19 vaccine.

The CDR3 spells CASRRTGTYNSPLHF. The CDR3 coding sequence is TGCGCCAGCAGAAGGACAGGAACCTATAATTCACCCCTCCACTTT. The gene calls are TRBV5-1 and TRBJ1-6; the match to TRBD1 covers 7 bases. Germline CDR1 reads SGHRS; CDR2 reads YFSETQ. The V and J ends lost 5 bases and 2 bases, in that order; junction bases with no gene match: 4. The CDR3 loop spans 15 amino acids.